Below are 23 T cell receptor beta chains sequenced from a single sample in a study of blood T cell repertoires in COVID-19. The table came from immunoSEQ multiplex PCR; TCRdb's copy has only in-frame clones and leaves some out. The repertoire holds 95,000 to 100,000 clones, under 90% seen once, with roughly 24% in the top ten. The sequencing input was peripheral blood. The receptor source for this set is a human donor in a cohort sampled during active COVID-19.

There are a few counts of this clone. J is TRBJ2-5 and V is TRBV5-1; 10 positions match TRBD1. V lost 3 bases and J lost 5; bases outside the gene matches: 4. The CDR3 extends over 14 amino acids. Germline V CDR1 and CDR2: SGHRS, YFSETQ. The DNA for the CDR3 is TGCGCCAGCAGCTCAGGGACAGGGGACGAGACCCAGTACTTC. It translates to CASSSGTGDETQYF.

This chain joins TRBV7-8 and TRBJ2-1, with D unclear. Germline V gene lookup returns CDR1 SGHVS and CDR2 FQNEAQ. The CDR3 contains 11 residues. V lost 1 base and J 11 bases, leaving 6 bases between the germline ends. The CDR3 sequence: CASSLGIKQFF. The CDR3 nucleotides read TGTGCCAGCAGCTTAGGTATTAAGCAGTTCTTC.

The CDR3 is CASSYRGGNQPQHF. CDR3 nucleotide sequence: TGTGCCAGCAGTTATAGGGGGGGAAATCAGCCCCAGCATTTT. This rearrangement joins TRBV6-5 to TRBJ1-5; tentative D call: TRBD1 (6 bases). Germline CDR1 MNHEY, CDR2 SVGAGI. The V end was cut by 3 bases, the J end by 4 bases, with 10 bases between. This CDR3 region has 14 residues.

Details on this clone: The junction departs from the called germline gene at one end, perhaps through a read error. The rearrangement joins TRBV27 to TRBJ1-3; a possible D gene is TRBD1 (5 bases). There are 13 residues in the CDR3. Per the germline V gene, CDR1 is MNHEY and CDR2 is SMNVEV (reference sequence). CDR3 bases: TGTGCCAGCTTTAGGACACTCTGGAAACACCATATATTT. It is translated as CASFRTLWKHHIF.

This chain joins TRBV4-3 and TRBJ2-3; 8 nucleotides match TRBD2. CDR3 size: 15 residues. Unmatched junction bases numbered 11, after V lost 5 bases and J lost 7 bases. In germline, CDR1 is LGHNA, CDR2 YSLEER. The CDR3 region is CASSDNGGAGNTQYF. The CDR3 region has the DNA TGCGCCAGCAGCGATAACGGGGGGGCCGGTAATACGCAGTATTTT.

This clone was recorded only once. The gene calls are TRBV27 and TRBJ2-7; 13 nucleotides match TRBD2. This CDR3 is 17 amino acids long. CDR1 is MNHEY, CDR2 SMNVEV, per germline (reference sequence). V was clipped by 2 bases and J by 6 bases; unmatched bases: 10. The CDR3 coding sequence is TGTGCCAGCAGTTTAGTACCCAGGACTAGCGGGAGTTTCGAGCAGTACTTC. It encodes CASSLVPRTSGSFEQYF.

This clone was seen once. The rearrangement joins TRBV19 to TRBJ2-5; the D gene is possibly TRBD2 (5 bases). CDR1 and CDR2 from the germline V gene are LNHDA and SQIVND (reference sequence). V gave up 5 bases and J gave up 2 bases, with 12 bases separating them. This CDR3 spans 14 amino acids. The CDR3 protein is CASSGLAAQETQYF. Written as DNA, the CDR3 is TGTGCCAGTAGTGGACTCGCTGCGCAAGAGACCCAGTACTTC.

The DNA of the CDR3 is TGCGCCAGCAGTGAAGGAGGACTACCATACGAGCAGTACTTC. This codes for CASSEGGLPYEQYF. The rearrangement uses TRBV10-1 and TRBJ2-7, with D tentatively TRBD2 (6 bases). There are 14 residues in the CDR3. Germline loops: CDR1 WNHNN, CDR2 SYGVQD (reference sequence). The germline V and J ends were trimmed by 3 bases and 4 bases, with 13 bases remaining between them.

The rearrangement uses TRBV13 and TRBJ1-2; 8 nucleotides align to TRBD1. J lost 2 bases, V lost 1 base, and 3 bases had no gene match. Germline V gene data show CDR1 as PRHDT and CDR2 as FYEKMQ (reference sequence). There are 15 residues in the CDR3. In nucleotides, the CDR3 is TGTGCCAGCAGCTTAGTGACAGGGGCGAACTATGGCTACACCTTC. Its translation: CASSLVTGANYGYTF. Together with reference TRBV13 and TRBJ1-2, the CDR3 gives the full variable domain: AAGVIQSPRHLIKEKRETATLKCYPIPRHDTVYWYQQGPGQDPQFLISFYEKMQSDKGSIPDRFSAQQFSDYHSELNMSSLELGDSALYFCASSLVTGANYGYTFGSGTRLTVV.

The chain has TRBV6-6 and TRBJ1-2; D may be TRBD1 (5 bases). Looked up from germline, CDR1 is MNHNY and CDR2 is SVGAGI (reference sequence). The CDR3 is made up of 14 amino acids. V was pared by 5 bases and J by 0 bases, with 10 bases between. The CDR3 sequence is CASSAGTSNYGYTF. The CDR3 coding sequence is TGTGCCAGCAGTGCGGGGACTTCTAACTATGGCTACACCTTC.

J is TRBJ1-5 and V is TRBV19, with no clear D. The CDR3 contains 12 residues. Germline lookup yields CDR1 LNHDA and CDR2 SQIVND (reference sequence). V dropped 7 bases and J dropped 5 bases, with 9 bases sitting between them. Here the CDR3 reads CASTSGDQPQHF. The CDR3 DNA sequence: TGTGCCAGTACTTCCGGTGATCAGCCCCAGCATTTT. The full variable domain, with the rest looked up from reference TRBV19 and TRBJ1-5, is DGGITQSPKYLFRKEGQNVTLSCEQNLNHDAMYWYRQDPGQGLRLIYYSQIVNDFQKGDIAEGYSVSREKKESFPLTVTSAQKNPTAFYLCASTSGDQPQHFGDGTRLSIL.

The CDR3 DNA reads TGTGCCAGCAGCGACCCGGGCACTGAAGCTTTCTTT. Protein product: CASSDPGTEAFF. The chain has TRBV2 and TRBJ1-1; D gene ambiguous. This CDR3 contains 12 residues. Between the trimmed V and J ends, which lost 6 bases and 4 bases, there was a span of 9 bases. Germline values: CDR1 SNHLY, CDR2 FYNNEI.

This clone was counted once. The V and J genes are TRBV20-1 and TRBJ2-1; D is unresolved. The V gene's germline CDR1 is DFQATT and CDR2 SNEGSKA (reference sequence). This CDR3 is 13 amino acids long. Trimming left V 3 bases short and J 6 bases short, with 12 bases between. The chain's CDR3 is CSASFQIGNEQFF. In DNA, the CDR3 is TGCAGTGCTAGTTTCCAGATTGGCAATGAGCAGTTCTTC.

The chain has TRBV4-1 and TRBJ2-7; 8 bases line up with TRBD1. The germline gives CDR1 MGHRA, CDR2 YSYEKL. V was pared by 1 base and J by 1 base, with 3 bases of the junction left unmatched. The length of the CDR3 is 15 residues. The CDR3 loop is CASSQVGQASYEQYF. Written as DNA, the CDR3 is TGCGCCAGCAGCCAAGTGGGACAGGCTTCCTACGAGCAGTACTTC.

This sequence joins TRBV9 and TRBJ1-1, with unresolved D. The V gene lost 2 bases and the J gene lost 0 bases, with 8 bases spanning the gap. CDR1 is SGDLS and CDR2 is YYNGEE in the germline V gene. The CDR3 consists of 14 residues. As DNA, the CDR3 is TGTGCCAGCAGCGTTACAGTCATGAACACTGAAGCTTTCTTT. Its translation: CASSVTVMNTEAFF.

The chain carries TRBV6-1 and TRBJ2-5, with D perhaps matching TRBD2 (5 bases). The ends were cut back, 3 bases at V and 1 base at J, with 12 bases in the middle. Germline V lookup: CDR1 MNHNS, CDR2 SASEGT. This CDR3 spans 15 amino acids. CDR3 DNA: TGTGCCAGCAGTGATCGGACTGGGCTCCAAGAGACCCAGTACTTC. It codes for CASSDRTGLQETQYF.

This CDR3 reads CASSQEGAAGTYEQYF. The CDR3 nucleotides are TGTGCCAGCAGCCAAGAGGGGGCCGCAGGGACCTACGAGCAGTACTTC. The rearrangement uses TRBV3-1 (or the pseudogene TRBV3-2) and TRBJ2-7, with D perhaps matching TRBD1 (6 bases). The CDR3 contains 16 residues. Germline V gene data show CDR1 as LGHDT and CDR2 as YNNKEL (reference sequence). Trimming left V 0 bases short and J 2 bases short, with 14 bases between.

CDR3 sequence (DNA): TGTGCCAGCTCAGGTTTGACAGGGGGCGTTAACGAGCAGTACTTC. This encodes CASSGLTGGVNEQYF. This sequence joins TRBV18 and TRBJ2-7, with TRBD1 matching over 10 bases. CDR1 and CDR2 (germline): KGHSH, LQKENI. The CDR3 has 15 amino acids. With 5 bases clipped from V and 5 bases from J, the junction kept 9 bases outside the gene matches.

V gene TRBV7-6 combines with J gene TRBJ2-2; 7 nucleotides agree with TRBD2. The CDR3 contains 15 residues. V lost 2 bases and J lost 3; bases outside the gene matches: 3. Germline V gene data show CDR1 as SGHVS and CDR2 as FNYEAQ. CDR3 DNA: TGTGCCAGCAGCTTATATGGGGGGGACACCGGGGAGCTGTTTTTT. It yields the protein CASSLYGGDTGELFF.

This clone was observed a single time. The J gene is TRBJ2-3, the V gene TRBV11-3; D is unclear. The CDR3 is made up of 12 amino acids. V dropped 5 bases and J dropped 0 bases, with 3 bases sitting between them. Germline lookup yields CDR1 SGHNT and CDR2 YENEEA. CDR3 loop: CASSLSTDTQYF. CDR3 nucleotides: TGTGCCAGCAGCCTGAGCACAGATACGCAGTATTTT.

V is TRBV27 and J is TRBJ2-4; maybe TRBD1 (6 bases). Germline V gives CDR1 MNHEY, CDR2 SMNVEV (reference sequence). Trimming shortened V by 7 bases and J by 3 bases, and 13 bases separated the two germline ends. CDR3 length: 14 amino acids. The CDR3 region has the DNA TGTGCCAGCAACCCTGACAGGCACAAAAACATTCAGTACTTC. As protein: CASNPDRHKNIQYF.

The chain employs TRBV29-1 and TRBJ2-2; 7 nucleotides agree with TRBD2. V gave up 3 bases and J gave up 1 base; unmatched junction bases: 11. Looked up from germline, CDR1 is SQVTM and CDR2 is ANQGSEA. CDR3 length equals 17 residues. In DNA, the CDR3 is TGCAGCGTTGAGGGGGAGGGAGTAGACAGGAACACCGGGGAGCTGTTTTTT. Translated: CSVEGEGVDRNTGELFF.

CDR3 loop: CASSFATGARTDTQYF. The DNA of the CDR3 is TGTGCCAGCAGTTTCGCCACAGGGGCCCGCACAGATACGCAGTATTTT. The genes are TRBV28 and TRBJ2-3, with 7 positions matching TRBD1. V gave up 3 bases and J gave up 1 base; unmatched junction bases: 7. CDR1 and CDR2 from the germline V gene are MDHEN and SYDVKM. The CDR3 length is 16 residues.